What follows are 18 T cell receptor beta chains derived from one specimen sequenced in a study of early T cells in non-severe SARS-CoV-2 infection. TCRdb called the 5' RACE reads again in MiXCR, with one record for every CDR3 protein. Of under 60,000 distinct CDR3 sequences detected, over 7.5% appear once; the ten largest clones hold around 9.4%. The sequenced material came from whole blood. Receptor source: an adult who was a healthcare worker with PCR-confirmed SARS-CoV-2 infection or an uninfected control (not recorded which).

This clonotype has ten or more counts. This chain uses TRBV18 with TRBJ2-5, with D maybe TRBD2 (7 bases). The CDR3 is 14 amino acids. The germline CDR1 and CDR2 sequences are KGHSH and LQKENI. V was pared by 5 bases and J by 2 bases, with 12 bases between. The chain's CDR3 is CASSYGGTQETQYF. DNA for the CDR3: TGTGCCAGCTCATACGGGGGGACACAAGAGACCCAGTACTTC.

This clonotype was seen a handful of times. This rearrangement joins TRBV27 to TRBJ2-2; no reliable D call. This CDR3 has 13 amino acids. Per germline, CDR1 MNHEY and CDR2 SMNVEV (reference sequence). V lost 2 bases, J lost 3 bases, and 4 bases lay in between. CDR3 DNA: TGTGCCAGCAGTTTAGGGTACACCGGGGAGCTGTTTTTT. Translated: CASSLGYTGELFF.

This clonotype appeared many times. V usage is TRBV19 and J usage is TRBJ2-2; 8 nucleotides agree with TRBD1. Unmatched junction bases numbered 10, after V lost 4 bases and J lost 6 bases. Germline values: CDR1 LNHDA, CDR2 SQIVND (reference sequence). This CDR3 comprises 16 residues. DNA for the CDR3: TGTGCCAGTAGTAACGACAGGGGTCTTACACCCGGGGAGCTGTTTTTT. Protein sequence: CASSNDRGLTPGELFF.

This clonotype has at least ten counts. The genes are TRBV27 and TRBJ2-3; D uncertain. The CDR3 has 12 residues. Deletions cut 3 bases from V and 10 bases from J, with 11 bases between. The V gene's germline CDR1 is MNHEY and CDR2 SMNVEV (reference sequence). DNA of the CDR3: TGTGCCAGCAGTTTCTGGTCCTCTGCGCAGTATTTT. Translation gives CASSFWSSAQYF.

This clonotype was observed at least ten times. The chain couples TRBV19 to TRBJ2-4; D call uncertain. The germline CDR1 and CDR2 sequences are LNHDA and SQIVND (reference sequence). The V end lost 3 bases, the J end lost 8 bases, and 5 bases lay between the germline ends. The CDR3 has 11 amino acids. The CDR3 region is CASSILDIQYF. In DNA form, the CDR3 reads TGTGCCAGTAGTATTTTGGACATTCAGTACTTC.

V is TRBV12-3 or TRBV12-4 and J is TRBJ2-1; D might be TRBD2 (5 bases). The ends were cut back, 3 bases at V and 1 base at J, with 7 bases in the middle. CDR3 length equals 14 residues. Here the CDR3 DNA reads TGTGCCAGCAGTTTTCCGGGATCCTACAATGAGCAGTTCTTC. Amino acid sequence: CASSFPGSYNEQFF.

The chain has TRBV11-3 and TRBJ2-1; 7 bases are a match to TRBD1. CDR3 length: 14 amino acids. The V gene's germline CDR1 is SGHNT and CDR2 YENEEA. Unmatched junction bases numbered 5, after V lost 4 bases and J lost 5 bases. CDR3 in amino acids: CASSSGGTNNEQFF. CDR3 nucleotides: TGTGCCAGCAGCTCAGGGGGAACTAACAATGAGCAGTTCTTC.

This clonotype came up many times. This chain connects TRBV30 to TRBJ1-2; D call uncertain. The V and J ends lost 2 bases and 2 bases respectively, with 9 bases between them. CDR1 is GTSNPN, CDR2 SVGIG, per germline (reference sequence). This CDR3 is 13 amino acids long. CDR3 sequence: CAWSFNGNYGYTF. In DNA form, the CDR3 reads TGTGCCTGGAGTTTTAATGGGAACTATGGCTACACCTTC.

The sample holds a few counts of this clonotype. The chain combines TRBV14 with TRBJ2-7; D gene ambiguous. The V end was cut by 5 bases, the J end by 7 bases, with 9 bases between. The length of the CDR3 is 11 residues. The germline V gene encodes CDR1 SGHDN and CDR2 FVKESK. CDR3 amino acids: CASSSYGEQYF. The CDR3 nucleotides are TGTGCCAGCAGCTCTTATGGAGAGCAGTACTTC.

In this sample, this clonotype turned up once. The gene calls are TRBV12-2 and TRBJ2-3; the table assigns TRBD1, which was not confirmed against the DNA. TRBV12-2 is tagged as a pseudogene. The CDR3 is 15 residues long. The CDR3 here is CASRSRSRGLDTQYF. CDR3 sequence (DNA): TGTGCAAGTCGCTCGAGATCCAGGGGGCTCGATACGCAGTATTTT.

The chain has TRBV11-2 and TRBJ2-3; possible D gene TRBD1, 6 bases. The CDR3 consists of 14 residues. Trimming cost V 7 bases and J 2 bases, with 13 bases left between them. CDR1 is SGHAT and CDR2 is FQNNGV in the germline V gene. CDR3 DNA: TGTGCCAGCAAATGGAGACAGGCCACAGATACGCAGTATTTT. Its protein product is CASKWRQATDTQYF.

The chain has TRBV29-1 and TRBJ1-2; tentatively, D is TRBD1 (5 bases). Germline CDR1 and CDR2: SQVTM and ANQGSEA. The CDR3 totals 14 residues. The germline V and J ends were trimmed by 4 bases and 7 bases, with 19 bases remaining between them. As DNA, the CDR3 is TGCAGCGTTGGGGACGGGGTAGTCGGCCTTGGCTACACCTTC. Its protein is CSVGDGVVGLGYTF.

This clonotype was recorded at least ten times. CDR3 sequence (DNA): TGTGCCAGCAGTCCACCGACAGGGTACTATGGCTACACCTTC. It translates to CASSPPTGYYGYTF. The chain is built from TRBV27 and TRBJ1-2; 7 bases fit TRBD1. The V gene's germline CDR1 is MNHEY and CDR2 SMNVEV (reference sequence). V shed 5 bases, J shed 3 bases, and the junction held 6 bases outside the gene matches. This CDR3 is built from 14 residues.

The chain is built from TRBV7-2 and TRBJ2-5; a possible D gene is TRBD1 (6 bases). Germline loops: CDR1 SGHTA, CDR2 FQGNSA. The V and J ends lost 2 bases and 5 bases respectively, with 12 bases between them. The CDR3 spans 14 residues. The CDR3 coding sequence is TGTGCCAGCAGCTTATTGGGGGCCCTCGAGACCCAGTACTTC. It encodes CASSLLGALETQYF.

This clonotype has at least ten counts. The chain joins TRBV6-5 to TRBJ1-2, with D unclear. V gave up 5 bases and J gave up 8 bases, with 15 bases separating them. This CDR3 is 13 amino acids long. The germline V gene encodes CDR1 MNHEY and CDR2 SVGAGI. The CDR3 bases are TGTGCCAGCAGTGGCCACAGTGCTGGAGGCTACACCTTC. Encoded protein: CASSGHSAGGYTF.

The V gene is TRBV24-1, the J gene TRBJ2-1; TRBD2 matches at 7 bases. The trim removed 9 bases at V and 6 bases at J, leaving 7 bases unmatched. Germline V gene sequence: CDR1 KGHDR, CDR2 SFDVKD. The length of the CDR3 is 13 residues. The CDR3 sequence: CATGREVSNEQFF. CDR3 nucleotides: TGTGCCACCGGACGGGAGGTGTCCAATGAGCAGTTCTTC.

In its sample, this clonotype was seen many times. The chain has TRBV25-1 and TRBJ2-3; 7 positions match TRBD2. The CDR3 length is 15 residues. V shed 1 base and J 0 bases; nucleotides not matched to a gene: 1. Germline V CDR1 and CDR2: MGHDK, SYGVNS. The CDR3 DNA reads TGTGCCAGCAGTGAATTGCGGGGGAGCACAGATACGCAGTATTTT. Translating it yields CASSELRGSTDTQYF.

This clonotype was seen more than once but under ten times. As DNA, the CDR3 is TGTGCCAGCAGGATGGACAGGGGGCAGAACACTGAAGCTTTCTTT. Its translation: CASRMDRGQNTEAFF. The chain couples TRBV6-5 to TRBJ1-1; 11 bases agree with TRBD1. The CDR3 spans 15 residues. The V gene end was trimmed by 6 bases and the J gene end by 1 base; junction bases not matched to a gene: 4. CDR1 and CDR2 (germline): MNHEY, SVGAGI.